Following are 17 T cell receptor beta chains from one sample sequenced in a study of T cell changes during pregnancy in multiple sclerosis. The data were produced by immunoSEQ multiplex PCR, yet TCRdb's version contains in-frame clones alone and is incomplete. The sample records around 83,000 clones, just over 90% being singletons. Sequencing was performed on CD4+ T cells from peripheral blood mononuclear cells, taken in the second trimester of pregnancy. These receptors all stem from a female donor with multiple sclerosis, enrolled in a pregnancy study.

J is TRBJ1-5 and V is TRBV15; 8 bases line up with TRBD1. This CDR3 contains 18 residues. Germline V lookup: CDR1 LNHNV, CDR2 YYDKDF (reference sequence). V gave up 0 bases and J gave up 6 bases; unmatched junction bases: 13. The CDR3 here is CATSRDPPDRGFSQPQHF. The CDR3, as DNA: TGTGCCACCAGCAGAGATCCGCCAGACAGGGGATTCAGTCAGCCCCAGCATTTT.

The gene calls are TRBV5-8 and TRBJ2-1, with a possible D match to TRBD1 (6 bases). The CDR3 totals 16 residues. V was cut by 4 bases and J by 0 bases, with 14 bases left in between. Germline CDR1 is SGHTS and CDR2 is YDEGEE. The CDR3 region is CASSIRGGLSYNEQFF. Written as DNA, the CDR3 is TGTGCCAGCAGCATCCGAGGGGGTCTCTCCTACAATGAGCAGTTCTTC.

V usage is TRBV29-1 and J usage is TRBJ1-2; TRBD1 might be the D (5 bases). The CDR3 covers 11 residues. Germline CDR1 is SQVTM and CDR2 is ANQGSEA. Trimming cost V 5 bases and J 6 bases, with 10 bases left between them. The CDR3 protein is CSVLGGDGYTF. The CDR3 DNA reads TGCAGCGTTCTGGGGGGGGATGGCTACACCTTC.

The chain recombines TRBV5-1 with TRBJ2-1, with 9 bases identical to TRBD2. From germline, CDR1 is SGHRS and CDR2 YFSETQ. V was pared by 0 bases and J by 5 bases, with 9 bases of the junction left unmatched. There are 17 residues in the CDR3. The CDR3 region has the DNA TGCGCCAGCAGCTTGGCCGTACTGCGGGGGGGAAACAATGAGCAGTTCTTC. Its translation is CASSLAVLRGGNNEQFF.

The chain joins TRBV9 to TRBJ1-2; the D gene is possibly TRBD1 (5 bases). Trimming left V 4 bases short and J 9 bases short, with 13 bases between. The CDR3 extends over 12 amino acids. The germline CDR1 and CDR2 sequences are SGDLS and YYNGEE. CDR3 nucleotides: TGTGCCAGCAGCCCCGGGGGTAAAAGCTACACCTTC. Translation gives CASSPGGKSYTF. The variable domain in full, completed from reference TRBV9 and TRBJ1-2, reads DSGVTQTPKHLITATGQRVTLRCSPRSGDLSVYWYQQSLDQGLQFLIQYYNGEERAKGNILERFSAQQFPDLHSELNLSSLELGDSALYFCASSPGGKSYTFGSGTRLTVV.

Here the CDR3 DNA reads TGTGCCAGCAGATTTACAGGGGGCTTGTCGTCTGGCTACACCTTC. Translating it yields CASRFTGGLSSGYTF. The chain couples TRBV28 to TRBJ1-2; TRBD1 matches at 9 bases. V trimming: 6 bases; J trimming: 7 bases; junction bases outside the gene matches: 12. Germline values: CDR1 MDHEN, CDR2 SYDVKM. The CDR3 runs to 15 residues.

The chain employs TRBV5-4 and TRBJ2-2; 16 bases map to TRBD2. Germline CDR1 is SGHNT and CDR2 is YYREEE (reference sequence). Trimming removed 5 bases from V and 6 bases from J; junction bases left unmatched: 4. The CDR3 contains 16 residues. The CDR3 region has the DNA TGTGCCAGCAGTTCCGGGACTAGCGGGGGGGCCGGGGAGCTGTTTTTT. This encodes CASSSGTSGGAGELFF. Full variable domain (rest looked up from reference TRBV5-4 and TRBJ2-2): ETGVTQSPTHLIKTRGQQVTLRCSSQSGHNTVSWYQQALGQGPQFIFQYYREEENGRGNFPPRFSGLQFPNYSSELNVNALELDDSALYLCASSSGTSGGAGELFFGEGSRLTVL.

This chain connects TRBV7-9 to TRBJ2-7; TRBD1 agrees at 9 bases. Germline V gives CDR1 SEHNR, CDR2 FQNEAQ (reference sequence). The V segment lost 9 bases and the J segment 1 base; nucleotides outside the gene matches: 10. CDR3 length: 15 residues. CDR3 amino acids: CASSTGGGQSYEQYF. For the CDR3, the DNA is TGTGCCAGTAGTACAGGGGGCGGGCAATCCTACGAGCAGTACTTC.

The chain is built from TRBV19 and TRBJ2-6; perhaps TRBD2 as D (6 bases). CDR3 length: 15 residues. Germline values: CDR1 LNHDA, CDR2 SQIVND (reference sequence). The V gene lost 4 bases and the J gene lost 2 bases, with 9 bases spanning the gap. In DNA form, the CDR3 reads TGTGCCAGTAGTAAGGAGGGGCCTGGGGCCAACGTCCTGACTTTC. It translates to CASSKEGPGANVLTF.

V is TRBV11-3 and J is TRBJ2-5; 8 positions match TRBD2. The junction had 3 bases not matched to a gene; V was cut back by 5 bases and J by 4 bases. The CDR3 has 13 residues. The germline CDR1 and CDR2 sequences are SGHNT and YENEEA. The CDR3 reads CASSLTSGETQYF. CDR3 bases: TGTGCCAGCAGCCTAACTAGCGGAGAGACCCAGTACTTC.

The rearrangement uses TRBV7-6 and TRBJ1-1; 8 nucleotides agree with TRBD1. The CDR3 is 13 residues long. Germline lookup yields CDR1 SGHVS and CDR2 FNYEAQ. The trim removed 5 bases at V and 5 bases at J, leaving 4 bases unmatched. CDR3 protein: CASSQRTGTEAFF. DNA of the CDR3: TGTGCCAGCAGCCAAAGGACAGGGACTGAAGCTTTCTTT.

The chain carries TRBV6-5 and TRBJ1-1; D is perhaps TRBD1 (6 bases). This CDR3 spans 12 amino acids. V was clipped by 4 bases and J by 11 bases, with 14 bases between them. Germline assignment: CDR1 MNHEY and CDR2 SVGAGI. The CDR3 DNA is TGTGCCAGCAGTTCGGACAGCGTGCGCGCTTTCTTT. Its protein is CASSSDSVRAFF.

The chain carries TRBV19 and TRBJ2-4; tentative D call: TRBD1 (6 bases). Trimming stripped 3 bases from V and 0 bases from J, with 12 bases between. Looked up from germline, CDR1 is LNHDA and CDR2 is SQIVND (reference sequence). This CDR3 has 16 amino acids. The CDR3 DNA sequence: TGTGCCAGTAGTATTCCGACAGGTCTAGCCAAAAACATTCAGTACTTC. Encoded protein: CASSIPTGLAKNIQYF.

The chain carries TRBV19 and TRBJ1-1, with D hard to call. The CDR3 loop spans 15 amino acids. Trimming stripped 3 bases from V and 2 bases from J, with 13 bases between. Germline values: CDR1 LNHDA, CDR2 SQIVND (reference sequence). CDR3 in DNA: TGTGCCAGTAGTATCCGTGCGGAGACTAACACTGAAGCTTTCTTT. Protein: CASSIRAETNTEAFF.

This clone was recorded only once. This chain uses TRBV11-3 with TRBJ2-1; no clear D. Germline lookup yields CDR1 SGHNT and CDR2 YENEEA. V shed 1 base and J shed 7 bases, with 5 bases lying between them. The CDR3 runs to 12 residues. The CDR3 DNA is TGTGCCAGCAGCTTAGTTTCGAATGAGCAGTTCTTC. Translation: CASSLVSNEQFF.

Here the CDR3 reads CASSSGTARKLFF. DNA for the CDR3: TGTGCCAGCAGCTCCGGGACAGCCAGGAAACTGTTTTTT. This rearrangement joins TRBV11-3 to TRBJ1-4; 7 bases are shared with TRBD1. In germline, CDR1 is SGHNT, CDR2 YENEEA. The junction had 7 bases not matched to a gene; V was cut back by 4 bases and J by 11 bases. This CDR3 contains 13 residues. The full variable domain, with the rest looked up from reference TRBV11-3 and TRBJ1-4, is EAGVVQSPRYKIIEKKQPVAFWCNPISGHNTLYWYLQNLGQGPELLIRYENEEAVDDSQLPKDRFSAERLKGVDSTLKIQPAELGDSAVYLCASSSGTARKLFFGSGTQLSVL.

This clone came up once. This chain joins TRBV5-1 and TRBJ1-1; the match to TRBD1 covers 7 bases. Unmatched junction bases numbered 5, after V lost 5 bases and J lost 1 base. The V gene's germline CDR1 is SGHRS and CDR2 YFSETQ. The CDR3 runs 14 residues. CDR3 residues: CASSRTGENTEAFF. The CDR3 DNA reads TGCGCCAGCAGTCGGACAGGCGAGAACACTGAAGCTTTCTTT.